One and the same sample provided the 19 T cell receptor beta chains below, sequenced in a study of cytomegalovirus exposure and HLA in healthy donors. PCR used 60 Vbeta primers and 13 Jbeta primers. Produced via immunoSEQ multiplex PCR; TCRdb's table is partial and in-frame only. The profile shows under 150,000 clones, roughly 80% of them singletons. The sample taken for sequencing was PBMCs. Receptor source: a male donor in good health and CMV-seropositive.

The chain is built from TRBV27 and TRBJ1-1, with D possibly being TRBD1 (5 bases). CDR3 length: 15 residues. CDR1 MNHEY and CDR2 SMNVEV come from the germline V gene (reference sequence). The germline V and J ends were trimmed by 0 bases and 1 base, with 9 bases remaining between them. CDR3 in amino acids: CASSLSGGTNTEAFF. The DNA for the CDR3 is TGTGCCAGCAGTTTATCGGGAGGGACGAACACTGAAGCTTTCTTT.

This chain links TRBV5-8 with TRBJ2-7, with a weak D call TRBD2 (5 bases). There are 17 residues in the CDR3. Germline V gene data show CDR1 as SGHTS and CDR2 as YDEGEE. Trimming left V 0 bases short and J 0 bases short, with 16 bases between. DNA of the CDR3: TGTGCCAGCAGCTTGGCGTTCGGAGCGGCTAGCTCCTACGAGCAGTACTTC. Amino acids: CASSLAFGAASSYEQYF.

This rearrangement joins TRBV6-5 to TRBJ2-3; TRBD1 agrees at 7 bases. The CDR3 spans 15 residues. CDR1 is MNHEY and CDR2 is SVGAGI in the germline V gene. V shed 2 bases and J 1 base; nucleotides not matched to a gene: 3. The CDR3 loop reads CASSYLQGGTDTQYF. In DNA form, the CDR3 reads TGTGCCAGCAGTTACCTTCAGGGGGGCACAGATACGCAGTATTTT.

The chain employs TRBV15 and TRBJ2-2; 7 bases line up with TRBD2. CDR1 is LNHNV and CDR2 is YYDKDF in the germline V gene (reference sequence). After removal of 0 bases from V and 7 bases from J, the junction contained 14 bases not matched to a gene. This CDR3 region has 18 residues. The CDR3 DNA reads TGTGCCACCAGCAGAGACGCCACGGCGGGACCGGGGGGCGGGGAGCTGTTTTTT. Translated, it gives CATSRDATAGPGGGELFF.

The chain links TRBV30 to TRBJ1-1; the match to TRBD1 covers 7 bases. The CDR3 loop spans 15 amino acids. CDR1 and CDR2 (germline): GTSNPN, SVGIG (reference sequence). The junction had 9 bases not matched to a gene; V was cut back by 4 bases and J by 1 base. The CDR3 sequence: CAWTPWTGPNTEAFF. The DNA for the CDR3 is TGTGCCTGGACCCCGTGGACAGGTCCGAACACTGAAGCTTTCTTT.

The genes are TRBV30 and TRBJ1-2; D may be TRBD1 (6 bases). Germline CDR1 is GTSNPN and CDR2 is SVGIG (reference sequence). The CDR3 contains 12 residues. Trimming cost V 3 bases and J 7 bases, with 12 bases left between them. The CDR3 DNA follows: TGTGCCTGGAGCTCAGGGGTTAGTGGCTACACCTTC. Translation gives CAWSSGVSGYTF.

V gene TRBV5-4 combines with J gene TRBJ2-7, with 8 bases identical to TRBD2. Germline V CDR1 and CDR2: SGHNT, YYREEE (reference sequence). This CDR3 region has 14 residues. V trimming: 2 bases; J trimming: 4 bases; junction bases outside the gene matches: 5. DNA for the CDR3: TGTGCCAGCAGCTTAAAAGCGGGAGTGTACGAGCAGTACTTC. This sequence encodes CASSLKAGVYEQYF.

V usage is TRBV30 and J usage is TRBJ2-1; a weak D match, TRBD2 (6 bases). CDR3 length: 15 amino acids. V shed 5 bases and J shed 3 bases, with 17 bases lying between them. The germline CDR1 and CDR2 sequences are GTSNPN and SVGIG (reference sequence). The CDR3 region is CAWAPERANYNEQFF. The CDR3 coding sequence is TGTGCCTGGGCTCCCGAGCGGGCCAACTACAATGAGCAGTTCTTC.

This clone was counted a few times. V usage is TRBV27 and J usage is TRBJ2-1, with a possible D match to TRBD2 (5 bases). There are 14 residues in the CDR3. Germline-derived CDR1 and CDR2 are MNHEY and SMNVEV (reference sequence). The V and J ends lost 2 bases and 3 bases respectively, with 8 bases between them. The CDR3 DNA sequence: TGTGCCAGCAGTTTAGCGGGCAACTACAATGAGCAGTTCTTC. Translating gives CASSLAGNYNEQFF.

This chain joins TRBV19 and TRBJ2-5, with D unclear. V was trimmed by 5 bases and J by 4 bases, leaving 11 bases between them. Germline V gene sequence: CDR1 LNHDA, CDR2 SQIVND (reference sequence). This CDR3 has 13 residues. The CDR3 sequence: CASSPAGTETQYF. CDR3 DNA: TGTGCCAGTAGTCCGGCAGGTACAGAGACCCAGTACTTC.

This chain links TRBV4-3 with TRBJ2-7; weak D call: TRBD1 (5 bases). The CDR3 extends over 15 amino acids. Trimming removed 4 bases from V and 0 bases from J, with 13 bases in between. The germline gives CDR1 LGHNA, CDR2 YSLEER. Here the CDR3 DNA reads TGCGCCAGCAGCCCCGAAAGGGGTGTCTCCTACGAGCAGTACTTC. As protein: CASSPERGVSYEQYF.

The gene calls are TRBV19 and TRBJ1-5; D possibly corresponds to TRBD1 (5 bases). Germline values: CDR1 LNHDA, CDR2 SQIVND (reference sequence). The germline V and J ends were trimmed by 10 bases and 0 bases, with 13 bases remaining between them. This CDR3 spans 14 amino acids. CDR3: CATWGGSSNQPQHF. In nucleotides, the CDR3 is TGTGCCACTTGGGGGGGGAGTAGCAATCAGCCCCAGCATTTT.

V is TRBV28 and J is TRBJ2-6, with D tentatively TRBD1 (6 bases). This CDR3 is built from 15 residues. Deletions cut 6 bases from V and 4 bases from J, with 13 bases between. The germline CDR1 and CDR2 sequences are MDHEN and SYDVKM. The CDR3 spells CASSDTGLGANVLTF. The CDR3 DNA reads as TGTGCCAGCAGCGACACAGGGTTAGGGGCCAACGTCCTGACTTTC.

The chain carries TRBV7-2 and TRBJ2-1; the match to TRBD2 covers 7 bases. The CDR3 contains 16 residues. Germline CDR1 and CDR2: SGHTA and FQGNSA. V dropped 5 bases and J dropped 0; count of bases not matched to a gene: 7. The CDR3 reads CASSQPRTSSYNEQFF. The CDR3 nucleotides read TGTGCCAGCAGCCAGCCACGGACTAGCTCCTACAATGAGCAGTTCTTC. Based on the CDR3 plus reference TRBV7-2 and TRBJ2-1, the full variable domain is GAGVSQSPSNKVTEKGKDVELRCDPISGHTALYWYRQSLGQGLEFLIYFQGNSAPDKSGLPSDRFSAERTGGSVSTLTIQRTQQEDSAVYLCASSQPRTSSYNEQFFGPGTRLTVL.

This CDR3 reads CASSPDMKYEQYF. As DNA, the CDR3 is TGTGCCAGCTCACCCGACATGAAATACGAGCAGTACTTC. J is TRBJ2-7 and V is TRBV18, with D hard to call. The CDR3 extends over 13 amino acids. Trimming left V 3 bases short and J 4 bases short, with 10 bases between. Germline loops: CDR1 KGHSH, CDR2 LQKENI.

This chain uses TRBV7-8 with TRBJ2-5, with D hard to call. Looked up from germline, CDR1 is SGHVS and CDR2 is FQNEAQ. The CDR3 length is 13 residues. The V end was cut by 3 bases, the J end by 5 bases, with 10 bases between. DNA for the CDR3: TGTGCCAGCAGCTTCTTTTCACGGGAGACCCAGTACTTC. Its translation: CASSFFSRETQYF.

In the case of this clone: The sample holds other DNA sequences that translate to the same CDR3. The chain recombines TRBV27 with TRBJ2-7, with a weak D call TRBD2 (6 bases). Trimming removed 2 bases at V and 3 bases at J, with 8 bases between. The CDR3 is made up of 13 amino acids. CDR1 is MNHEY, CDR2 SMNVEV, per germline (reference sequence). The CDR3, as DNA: TGTGCCAGCAGTTTACGGGGGAGCTACGAGCAGTACTTC. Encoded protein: CASSLRGSYEQYF.

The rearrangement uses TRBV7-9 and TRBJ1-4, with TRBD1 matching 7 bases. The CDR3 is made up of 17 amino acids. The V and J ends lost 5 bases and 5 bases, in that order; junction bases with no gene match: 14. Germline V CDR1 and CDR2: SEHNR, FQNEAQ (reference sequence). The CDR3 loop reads CASSQGVFAAENEKLFF. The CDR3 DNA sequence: TGTGCCAGCAGCCAGGGGGTCTTTGCGGCGGAGAATGAAAAACTGTTTTTT.

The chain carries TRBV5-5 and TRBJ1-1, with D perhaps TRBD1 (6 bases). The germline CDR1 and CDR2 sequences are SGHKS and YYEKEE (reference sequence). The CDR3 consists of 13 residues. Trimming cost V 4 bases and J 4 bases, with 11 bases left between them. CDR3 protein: CASSQTGTTEAFF. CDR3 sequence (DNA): TGTGCCAGCAGCCAAACAGGGACCACTGAAGCTTTCTTT.